The clone carrying this T cell receptor beta chain was observed a handful of times. One end of the junction varies from germline; a read error may be responsible. These data are taken from a study of blood T cells in healthy people across ages. The CDR3 totals 14 residues. Germline CDR1 and CDR2: SGHTA and FQGNSA. For the second PCR, which ran for roughly 6 to 12 cycles, a sample-barcoded 5' primer and a J-beta primer mix were used. MiXCR, run by TCRdb on the 5' RACE reads, gives a single entry per CDR3 protein. Found here are around 800,000 distinct CDR3 sequences, around half of them singletons; the top ten hold around 18%.

Sequenced: blood. The sequence came from a man older than 75 in good health. The chain uses TRBV7-2 and TRBJ2-5, with D possibly being TRBD1 or TRBD2 (5 bases each). CDR3 sequence: CASSAAGTQGTQYF. DNA of the CDR3: TGTGCCAGCAGCGCCGCCGGGACCCAAGGGACCCAGTACTTC.